The 25 T cell receptor beta chains reported below all come from one sample, sequenced in a study of T-cell memory formation after mild COVID-19. TCRdb used MiXCR to reprocess the 5' RACE reads, holding one entry per CDR3 protein. In the table there are some 290,000 distinct CDR3 sequences, 15% to 20% of which are singletons. Sequenced: PBMCs or a T cell subset sorted from them (not recorded which). All receptors come from a young man who had mild COVID-19 (a few samples of this study predate the infection). Cell type and time point are not known.

This chain links TRBV7-9 with TRBJ1-1, with a possible D match to TRBD1 (5 bases). The length of the CDR3 is 13 residues. Germline CDR1 and CDR2: SEHNR and FQNEAQ (reference sequence). V was shortened by 5 bases and J by 3 bases, with 10 bases between the two germline ends. This CDR3 reads CASSNPRDTEAFF. CDR3 nucleotides: TGTGCCAGCAGCAACCCCAGGGACACTGAAGCTTTCTTT.

The V and J genes are TRBV9 and TRBJ2-1, with D possibly being TRBD1 or TRBD2 (5 bases each). CDR3 length: 18 amino acids. Germline CDR1 reads SGDLS; CDR2 reads YYNGEE. Trimming took 3 bases from V and 0 from J, leaving 19 bases between them. The DNA of the CDR3 is TGTGCCAGCAGCGCCCATCGGAGTACAGGAGGCTCCTACAATGAGCAGTTCTTC. Encoded protein: CASSAHRSTGGSYNEQFF.

The chain carries TRBV4-1 and TRBJ2-7; 7 bases are shared with TRBD1. CDR1 and CDR2 (germline): MGHRA, YSYEKL. Trimming at V came to 2 bases and at J to 9 bases, leaving 7 bases not matched to a gene. The length of the CDR3 is 13 residues. CDR3 sequence: CASSQLGGSGQYF. The CDR3 DNA follows: TGCGCCAGCAGCCAATTAGGGGGCTCAGGGCAGTACTTC.

This clonotype appeared a few times. This chain's CDR3 is CASSVAAGGPRDTQYF. As DNA, the CDR3 is TGTGCCAGCAGCGTAGCGGCGGGGGGGCCGAGAGATACGCAGTATTTT. The chain uses TRBV9 and TRBJ2-3, with TRBD2 matching 9 bases. The CDR3 runs 16 residues. Per the germline V gene, CDR1 is SGDLS and CDR2 is YYNGEE. The V gene end was trimmed by 0 bases and the J gene end by 5 bases; junction bases not matched to a gene: 7.

The sample holds a few counts of this clonotype. V is TRBV21-1 and J is TRBJ1-1; the D call of TRBD1 is as the table states it, not checked on the DNA. TRBV21-1 is a pseudogene segment. The CDR3 runs 19 residues. The CDR3 bases are TGTGCCAGCAGCCCCTGGACCACCGCCTACGCTTATATGAACACTGAAGCTTTCTTT. It encodes CASSPWTTAYAYMNTEAFF.

The V and J genes are TRBV11-1 and TRBJ1-1; TRBD1 matches at 9 bases. This CDR3 is built from 14 residues. The germline V gene encodes CDR1 SGHAT and CDR2 FQDESV (reference sequence). J lost 4 bases, V lost 5 bases, and 5 bases had no gene match. Written as DNA, the CDR3 is TGTGCCAGCAGCCCCGGGACAGGGCTCACTGAAGCTTTCTTT. This gives the protein CASSPGTGLTEAFF. The whole variable domain, filled in from reference TRBV11-1 and TRBJ1-1, reads EAEVAQSPRYKITEKSQAVAFWCDPISGHATLYWYRQILGQGPELLVQFQDESVVDDSQLPKDRFSAERLKGVDSTLKIQPAELGDSAMYLCASSPGTGLTEAFFGQGTRLTVV.

In its sample, this clonotype was seen many times. A junction boundary mismatches the germline segment, possibly from a read error. This rearrangement joins TRBV4-2 to TRBJ1-2, with D possibly being TRBD1 (6 bases). The length of the CDR3 is 14 residues. Germline V gene data show CDR1 as LGHNA and CDR2 as YNFKEQ. The CDR3 is CASSQDLTGRIFCF. In DNA, the CDR3 is TGTGCCAGCAGCCAAGATCTTACAGGGCGGATATTTTGCTTC.

Only a few counts were recorded for this clonotype. This chain joins TRBV6-2 or TRBV6-3 and TRBJ2-2; D remains unclear. Trimming pared 6 bases from V and 0 bases from J, leaving 8 bases between. The CDR3 contains 14 residues. CDR1 is MNHEY and CDR2 is SVGEGT in the germline V gene. The CDR3 coding sequence is TGTGCCAGCAGCATCGGACCGAACACCGGGGAGCTGTTTTTT. Translated: CASSIGPNTGELFF.

This clonotype was seen only a few times. J is TRBJ2-7 and V is TRBV19; D remains unclear. Per germline, CDR1 LNHDA and CDR2 SQIVND (reference sequence). The CDR3 extends over 13 amino acids. Deletions cut 5 bases from V and 6 bases from J, with 14 bases between. For the CDR3, the DNA is TGTGCCAGTAGTCCCACGCATCCTGGCGAGCAGTACTTC. This sequence encodes CASSPTHPGEQYF. The full variable domain, with the rest looked up from reference TRBV19 and TRBJ2-7, is DGGITQSPKYLFRKEGQNVTLSCEQNLNHDAMYWYRQDPGQGLRLIYYSQIVNDFQKGDIAEGYSVSREKKESFPLTVTSAQKNPTAFYLCASSPTHPGEQYFGPGTRLTVT.

The V and J genes are TRBV12-3 or TRBV12-4 and TRBJ2-3; maybe TRBD1 (6 bases). The CDR3 extends over 14 amino acids. The V gene lost 4 bases and the J gene lost 3 bases, with 11 bases spanning the gap. CDR3 bases: TGTGCCAGCAGTTACAGGGTGGGGACAGATACGCAGTATTTT. Amino acids: CASSYRVGTDTQYF.

The V and J genes are TRBV7-2 and TRBJ2-3; D is perhaps TRBD1 or TRBD2 (6 bases each). V was trimmed by 3 bases and J by 4 bases, leaving 11 bases between them. The germline gives CDR1 SGHTA, CDR2 FQGNSA. CDR3 size: 14 residues. CDR3 bases: TGTGCCAGCAGCTTCTCGGGGGCCCCAGATACGCAGTATTTT. Its translation is CASSFSGAPDTQYF.

The chain is built from TRBV28 and TRBJ1-1; maybe TRBD1 (5 bases). The CDR3 is 15 amino acids. The germline CDR1 and CDR2 sequences are MDHEN and SYDVKM. V was clipped by 2 bases and J by 0 bases, with 10 bases between them. The CDR3 loop is CASSLRPGLNTEAFF. The CDR3 DNA follows: TGTGCCAGCAGTTTAAGGCCAGGGCTGAACACTGAAGCTTTCTTT.

This clonotype was detected ten times or more. The chain couples TRBV5-1 to TRBJ2-3; weak D call: TRBD2 (5 bases). Germline CDR1 SGHRS, CDR2 YFSETQ. The V and J ends lost 5 bases and 2 bases respectively, with 9 bases between them. The CDR3 runs to 13 residues. DNA for the CDR3: TGCGCCAGCAGAGAGGGATACACAGATACGCAGTATTTT. It specifies CASREGYTDTQYF.

The table lists this clonotype with many counts. J is TRBJ1-6 and V is TRBV4-1; no reliable D call. The CDR3 has 15 amino acids. CDR1 and CDR2 from the germline V gene are MGHRA and YSYEKL. V lost 1 base to trimming and J lost 0 bases, with 4 bases between them. In DNA form, the CDR3 reads TGCGCCAGCAGCCAAGGGAGCTCCTATAATTCACCCCTCCACTTT. This sequence encodes CASSQGSSYNSPLHF.

This clonotype was counted only a few times. The chain couples TRBV5-1 to TRBJ2-3, with D possibly being TRBD1 or TRBD2 (5 bases each). This CDR3 has 15 residues. Trimming pared 1 base from V and 3 bases from J, leaving 12 bases between. Germline V gene data show CDR1 as SGHRS and CDR2 as YFSETQ. Written as DNA, the CDR3 is TGCGCCAGCAGCTTGCCTGGGGGTGATACAGATACGCAGTATTTT. Its translation: CASSLPGGDTDTQYF.

This clonotype was detected only a few times. CDR3 in amino acids: CASSALQGIGQPQHF. In nucleotides, the CDR3 is TGTGCCAGTAGTGCCCTCCAGGGGATCGGTCAGCCCCAGCATTTT. The chain has TRBV19 and TRBJ1-5; D possibly corresponds to TRBD1 (6 bases). This CDR3 contains 15 residues. V lost 5 bases, J lost 6 bases, and 17 bases lay in between. The V gene's germline CDR1 is LNHDA and CDR2 SQIVND (reference sequence).

The chain links TRBV20-1 to TRBJ1-2; D might be TRBD1 (5 bases). CDR1 is DFQATT and CDR2 is SNEGSKA in the germline V gene (reference sequence). CDR3 size: 14 residues. DNA of the CDR3: TGCAGCCCCTCGGAGGGGCAAGCTAACTATGGCTACACCTTC. It specifies CSPSEGQANYGYTF.

The V and J genes are TRBV27 and TRBJ2-7; D not resolved. The V end lost 6 bases, the J end lost 0 bases, and 12 bases lay between the germline ends. CDR3 length: 14 amino acids. Germline CDR1 and CDR2: MNHEY and SMNVEV (reference sequence). In nucleotides, the CDR3 is TGTGCCAGCAGGATAACTTTTAGCTCCTACGAGCAGTACGTC. Amino acids: CASRITFSSYEQYV.

The chain has TRBV2 and TRBJ1-5; D is unclear. V was clipped by 6 bases and J by 11 bases, with 14 bases between them. The CDR3 extends over 12 amino acids. The V gene's germline CDR1 is SNHLY and CDR2 FYNNEI. The CDR3 loop reads CASRTDQGTQHF. The CDR3 DNA is TGTGCCAGCAGGACTGACCAAGGGACCCAGCATTTT.

This clonotype has just a few counts. V usage is TRBV19 and J usage is TRBJ2-1; 7 bases fit TRBD2. CDR1 is LNHDA, CDR2 SQIVND, per germline (reference sequence). CDR3 length equals 13 residues. V trimming: 10 bases; J trimming: 4 bases; junction bases outside the gene matches: 7. The CDR3 bases are TGTGCCACACTGGGGCGGGGGTACAATGAGCAGTTCTTC. Its protein product is CATLGRGYNEQFF.

A few counts support this clonotype. The V call is TRBV20-1, the J call TRBJ1-1; weak D call: TRBD1 (6 bases). Germline loops: CDR1 DFQATT, CDR2 SNEGSKA (reference sequence). With 3 bases removed from V and 1 base from J, the gap between germline ends came to 9 bases. CDR3 length equals 13 residues. The CDR3 sequence: CSARRDTNTEAFF. The CDR3 region has the DNA TGCAGTGCTAGGCGGGACACGAACACTGAAGCTTTCTTT.

This clonotype was recorded many times. The chain has TRBV28 and TRBJ2-1, with 8 bases matching TRBD2. CDR1 and CDR2 (germline): MDHEN, SYDVKM. This CDR3 region has 14 residues. Unmatched junction bases numbered 10, after V lost 10 bases and J lost 5 bases. Written as DNA, the CDR3 is TGTGCCACCATGGGGCGGGGGGCCAACAATGAGCAGTTCTTC. Translation gives CATMGRGANNEQFF.

This chain joins TRBV7-3 and TRBJ2-1; TRBD2 aligns across 8 bases. Per germline, CDR1 SGHTA and CDR2 FQGTGA. The CDR3 runs to 15 residues. The ends lost 3 bases at V and 7 bases at J; junction bases unmatched: 8. The CDR3 spells CASSFGLAGMNEQFF. Here the CDR3 DNA reads TGTGCCAGCAGCTTCGGGCTAGCGGGCATGAATGAGCAGTTCTTC.

This sequence joins TRBV29-1 and TRBJ1-2, with 7 bases that match TRBD1. V dropped 3 bases and J dropped 8; count of bases not matched to a gene: 6. CDR1 SQVTM and CDR2 ANQGSEA come from the germline V gene. CDR3 length equals 12 residues. The CDR3 region has the DNA TGCAGCGTTGAGGGGTCAGGGGGAGGCTACACCTTC. Its protein is CSVEGSGGGYTF.

This clonotype came up a few times. The V gene is TRBV29-1, the J gene TRBJ1-1; D call uncertain. CDR3 length: 12 amino acids. The germline gives CDR1 SQVTM, CDR2 ANQGSEA. The V end lost 7 bases, the J end lost 4 bases, and 13 bases lay between the germline ends. The chain's CDR3 is CSAGHPATEAFF. The CDR3 DNA follows: TGCAGCGCTGGCCACCCAGCCACTGAAGCTTTCTTT.